The 5 T cell receptor beta chains in this list originate from one sample, sequenced in a study of cytomegalovirus exposure and HLA in healthy donors. Primers included in the PCR were 60 Vbeta and 13 Jbeta primers. This table comes from immunoSEQ multiplex PCR, and its TCRdb copy is limited to in-frame clones, with some not included. The sample contains around 150,000 clones, roughly 80% of which appear only once. The sample was PBMCs. These receptors all come from a man in his forties in good health and CMV-seropositive.

This clone was recorded a few times. V usage is TRBV9 and J usage is TRBJ1-1; 7 positions agree with TRBD1. The germline CDR1 and CDR2 sequences are SGDLS and YYNGEE. J was trimmed by 13 bases and V by 4 bases; bases with no gene match: 16. There are 14 residues in the CDR3. In DNA form, the CDR3 reads TGTGCCAGCAGCAAACCGGGACAGAGCGGATTTGTTTTCTTT. It yields the protein CASSKPGQSGFVFF.

This rearrangement joins TRBV7-2 to TRBJ2-3; D remains unclear. Trimming removed 1 base at V and 0 bases at J, with 8 bases between. The CDR3 has 15 residues. Germline CDR1 SGHTA, CDR2 FQGNSA. The DNA for the CDR3 is TGTGCCAGCAGCTTAGTCAAGCTTAGCACAGATACGCAGTATTTT. Translation: CASSLVKLSTDTQYF.

The chain joins TRBV5-1 to TRBJ1-3, with D maybe TRBD1 (6 bases). CDR1 and CDR2 from the germline V gene are SGHRS and YFSETQ. Trimming took 4 bases from V and 11 from J, leaving 19 bases between them. The CDR3 has 14 residues. CDR3 residues: CASSTGQPKDPIYF. The CDR3 DNA reads as TGCGCCAGCAGCACGGGACAACCGAAGGACCCCATATATTTT.

The CDR3: CASSSGQGARGYTF. The CDR3 DNA is TGTGCCAGCAGCTCCGGACAGGGGGCGCGTGGCTACACCTTC. The chain has TRBV7-3 and TRBJ1-2; 11 nucleotides line up with TRBD1. This CDR3 comprises 14 residues. Germline lookup yields CDR1 SGHTA and CDR2 FQGTGA. With 4 bases clipped from V and 7 bases from J, the junction kept 5 bases outside the gene matches.

The chain joins TRBV5-4 to TRBJ2-7; tentative D call: TRBD1 (5 bases). CDR3 length: 14 residues. The germline gives CDR1 SGHNT, CDR2 YYREEE (reference sequence). V shed 0 bases and J shed 0 bases, with 7 bases lying between them. The CDR3 bases are TGTGCCAGCAGCTTGGGACAGCTCTCCTACGAGCAGTACTTC. Encoded protein: CASSLGQLSYEQYF.